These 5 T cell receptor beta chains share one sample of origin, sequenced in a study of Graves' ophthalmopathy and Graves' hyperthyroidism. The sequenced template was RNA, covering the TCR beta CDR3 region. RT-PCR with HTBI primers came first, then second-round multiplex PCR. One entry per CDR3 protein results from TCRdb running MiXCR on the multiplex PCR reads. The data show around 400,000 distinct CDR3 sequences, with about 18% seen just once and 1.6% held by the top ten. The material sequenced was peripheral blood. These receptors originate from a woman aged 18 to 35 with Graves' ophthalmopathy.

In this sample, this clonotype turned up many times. CDR3 sequence (DNA): TGTGCCAGCAGCGAGGCACACGAGCAGTACTTC. It is translated as CASSEAHEQYF. J is TRBJ2-7 and V is TRBV4-2; no clear D. The germline gives CDR1 LGHNA, CDR2 YNFKEQ. The CDR3 length is 11 residues. V was trimmed by 5 bases and J by 5 bases, leaving 7 bases between them.

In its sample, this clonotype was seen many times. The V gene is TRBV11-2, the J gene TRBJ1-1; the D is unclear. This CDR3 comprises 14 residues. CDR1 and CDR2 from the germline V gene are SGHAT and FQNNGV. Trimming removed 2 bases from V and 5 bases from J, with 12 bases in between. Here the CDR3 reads CASSLKHQGTEAFF. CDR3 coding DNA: TGTGCCAGCAGCTTAAAGCATCAAGGTACTGAAGCTTTCTTT.

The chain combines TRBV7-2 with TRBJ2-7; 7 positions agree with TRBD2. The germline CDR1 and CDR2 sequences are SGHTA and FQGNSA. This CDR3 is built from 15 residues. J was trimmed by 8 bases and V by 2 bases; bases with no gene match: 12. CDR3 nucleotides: TGTGCCAGCAGCTTATCGGGCGGGAGTGTGGGAAAGCAGTACTTC. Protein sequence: CASSLSGGSVGKQYF.

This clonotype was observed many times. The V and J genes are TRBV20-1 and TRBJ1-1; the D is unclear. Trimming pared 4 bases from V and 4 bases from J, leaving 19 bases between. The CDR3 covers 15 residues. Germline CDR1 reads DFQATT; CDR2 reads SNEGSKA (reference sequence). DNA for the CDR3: TGCAGTGCTACCTCCGATCAATTAGGTTTCACTGAAGCTTTCTTT. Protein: CSATSDQLGFTEAFF.

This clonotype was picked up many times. In DNA form, the CDR3 reads TGTGCCAGCAGCCCCTGGACTAGCGGGAGTGGTAGACCCGGGGAGCTGTTTTTT. It is translated as CASSPWTSGSGRPGELFF. The V gene is TRBV11-1, the J gene TRBJ2-2, with TRBD2 matching 13 bases. Per germline, CDR1 SGHAT and CDR2 FQDESV (reference sequence). The junction had 12 bases not matched to a gene; V was cut back by 5 bases and J by 6 bases. The CDR3 spans 18 residues.